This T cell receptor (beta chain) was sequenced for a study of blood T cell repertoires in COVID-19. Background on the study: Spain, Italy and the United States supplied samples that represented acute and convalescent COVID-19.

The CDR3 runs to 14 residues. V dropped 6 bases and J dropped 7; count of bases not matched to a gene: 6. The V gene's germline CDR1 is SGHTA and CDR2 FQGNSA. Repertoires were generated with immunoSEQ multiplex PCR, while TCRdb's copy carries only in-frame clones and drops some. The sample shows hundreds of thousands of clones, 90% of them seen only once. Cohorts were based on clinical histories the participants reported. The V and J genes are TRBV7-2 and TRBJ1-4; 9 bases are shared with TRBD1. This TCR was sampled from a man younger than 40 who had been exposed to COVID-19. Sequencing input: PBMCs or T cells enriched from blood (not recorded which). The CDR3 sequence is CASRTTGGGEKLFF. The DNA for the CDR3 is TGTGCCAGCAGGACGACAGGGGGTGGTGAAAAACTGTTTTTT.